This T cell receptor (beta chain) was recorded in a study of blood T cell repertoires in COVID-19. Per the study methods: By means of reference gene primer amplification, nucleated cell counts were estimated. TCRdb's copy holds only in-frame clones and misses some; the assay was immunoSEQ multiplex PCR. The V and J calls and clone size were taken over from that table, and D and trimming were inferred from the DNA. The profile covers 200,000 to 250,000 clones, with 85% to 90% appearing a single time and approximately 16% taken by the ten largest. CDR1 SGHRS and CDR2 YFSETQ come from the germline V gene. CDR3 length: 16 residues. With 7 bases clipped from V and 1 base from J, the junction kept 12 bases outside the gene matches.

The chain employs TRBV5-1 and TRBJ2-3, with 7 bases identical to TRBD2. This TCR derives from a man aged 25 to 40 who had been exposed to COVID-19. Sequencing was performed on PBMCs or T cells enriched from blood (not recorded which). The CDR3 region has the DNA TGCGCCAGCCGATTAAATCAGGGAGGGGGCACAGATACGCAGTATTTT. This encodes CASRLNQGGGTDTQYF.